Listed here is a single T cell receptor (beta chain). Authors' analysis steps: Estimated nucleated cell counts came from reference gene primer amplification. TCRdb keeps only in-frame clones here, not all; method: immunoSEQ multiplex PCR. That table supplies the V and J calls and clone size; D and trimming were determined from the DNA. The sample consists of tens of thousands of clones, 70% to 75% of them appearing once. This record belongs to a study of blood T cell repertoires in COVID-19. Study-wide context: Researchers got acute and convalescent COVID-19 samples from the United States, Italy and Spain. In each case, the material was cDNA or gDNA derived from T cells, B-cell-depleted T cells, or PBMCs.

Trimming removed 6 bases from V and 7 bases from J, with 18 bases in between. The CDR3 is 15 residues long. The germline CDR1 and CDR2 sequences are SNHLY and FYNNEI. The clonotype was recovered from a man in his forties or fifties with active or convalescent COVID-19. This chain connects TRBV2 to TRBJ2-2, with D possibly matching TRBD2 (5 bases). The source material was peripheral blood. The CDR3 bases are TGTGCCAGCAGCCCACAGCGCCTGGCGGGCGGGGAGCTGTTTTTT. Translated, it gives CASSPQRLAGGELFF.